This T cell receptor beta chain was captured in a study of blood T cell repertoires in COVID-19. Overall study: From T cells, B-cell-depleted T cells, or PBMCs came the material, which was cDNA or gDNA.

Here immunoSEQ multiplex PCR was the method, and the copy in TCRdb shows in-frame clones only, minus some. The data show 150,000 to 200,000 clones, with roughly 85% seen just once and 20% to 25% held by the top ten. The CDR3 is made up of 15 amino acids. Trimming cost V 5 bases and J 2 bases, with 15 bases left between them. Germline-derived CDR1 and CDR2 are SGHAT and FQNNGV. The TCR was taken from a man between 60 and 75 years old with active or convalescent COVID-19. Sample: peripheral blood. J is TRBJ2-5 and V is TRBV11-2; D may be TRBD2 (5 bases). CDR3 nucleotides: TGTGCCAGCAGCGTTAGTCCAGCGGAGCAAGAGACCCAGTACTTC. As protein: CASSVSPAEQETQYF.